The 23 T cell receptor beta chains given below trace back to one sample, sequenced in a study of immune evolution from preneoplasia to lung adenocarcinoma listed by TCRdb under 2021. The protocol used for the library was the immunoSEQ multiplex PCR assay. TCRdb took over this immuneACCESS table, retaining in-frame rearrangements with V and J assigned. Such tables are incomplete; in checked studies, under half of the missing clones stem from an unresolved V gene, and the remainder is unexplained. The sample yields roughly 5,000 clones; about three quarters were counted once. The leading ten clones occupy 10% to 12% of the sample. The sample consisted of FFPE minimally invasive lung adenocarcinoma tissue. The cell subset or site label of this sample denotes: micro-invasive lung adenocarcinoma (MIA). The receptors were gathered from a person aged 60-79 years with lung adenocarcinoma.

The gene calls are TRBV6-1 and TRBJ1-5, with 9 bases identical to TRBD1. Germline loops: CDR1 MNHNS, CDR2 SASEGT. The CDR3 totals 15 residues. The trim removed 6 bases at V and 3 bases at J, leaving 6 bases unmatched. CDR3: CASSPDRGDNQPQHF. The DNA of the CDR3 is TGTGCCAGCAGCCCGGACAGGGGAGACAATCAGCCCCAGCATTTT.

This CDR3 is CASSRDRDSPLHF. CDR3 DNA: TGCGCCAGCAGCAGGGACCGAGATTCACCCCTCCACTTT. The chain couples TRBV5-1 to TRBJ1-6; D is perhaps TRBD1 (5 bases). V was clipped by 4 bases and J by 8 bases, with 10 bases between them. This CDR3 spans 13 amino acids. CDR1 and CDR2 (germline): SGHRS, YFSETQ.

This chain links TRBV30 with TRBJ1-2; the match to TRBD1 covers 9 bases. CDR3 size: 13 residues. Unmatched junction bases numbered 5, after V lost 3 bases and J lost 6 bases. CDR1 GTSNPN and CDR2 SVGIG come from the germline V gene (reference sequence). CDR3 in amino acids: CAWSFTGGNGYTF. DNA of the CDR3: TGTGCCTGGAGCTTCACAGGGGGCAATGGCTACACCTTC.

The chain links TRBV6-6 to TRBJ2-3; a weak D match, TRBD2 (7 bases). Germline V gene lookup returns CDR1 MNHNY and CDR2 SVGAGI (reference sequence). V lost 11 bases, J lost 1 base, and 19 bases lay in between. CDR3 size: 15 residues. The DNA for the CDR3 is TGTGCCGCGAGGGGGGGAACAGGAGGCACAGATACGCAGTATTTT. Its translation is CAARGGTGGTDTQYF.

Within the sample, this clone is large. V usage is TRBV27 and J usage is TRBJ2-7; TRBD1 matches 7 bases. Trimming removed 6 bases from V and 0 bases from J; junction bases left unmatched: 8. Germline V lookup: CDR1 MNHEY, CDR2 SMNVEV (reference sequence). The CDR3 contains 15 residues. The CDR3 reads CASSAETGSSYEQYF. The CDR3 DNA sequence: TGTGCCAGCAGCGCGGAGACAGGGAGCTCCTACGAGCAGTACTTC.

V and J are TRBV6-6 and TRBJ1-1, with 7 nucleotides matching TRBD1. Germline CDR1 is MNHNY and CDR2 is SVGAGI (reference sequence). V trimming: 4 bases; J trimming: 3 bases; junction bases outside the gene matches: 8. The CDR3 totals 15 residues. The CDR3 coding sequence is TGTGCCAGCAGTTCGGTGGTCGGGACAGACACTGAAGCTTTCTTT. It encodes CASSSVVGTDTEAFF.

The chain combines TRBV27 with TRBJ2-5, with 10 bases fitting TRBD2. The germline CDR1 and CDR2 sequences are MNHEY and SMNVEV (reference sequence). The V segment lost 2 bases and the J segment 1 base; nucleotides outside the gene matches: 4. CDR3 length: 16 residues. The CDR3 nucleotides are TGTGCCAGCAGTTTAATGACTAGCGGGTTCCAAGAGACCCAGTACTTC. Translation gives CASSLMTSGFQETQYF.

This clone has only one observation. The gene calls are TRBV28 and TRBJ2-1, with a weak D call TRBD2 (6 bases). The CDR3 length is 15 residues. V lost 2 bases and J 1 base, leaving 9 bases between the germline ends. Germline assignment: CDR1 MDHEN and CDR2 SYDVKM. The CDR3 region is CASSLRLDSYNEQFF. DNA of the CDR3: TGTGCCAGCAGTTTACGACTAGATTCCTACAATGAGCAGTTCTTC.

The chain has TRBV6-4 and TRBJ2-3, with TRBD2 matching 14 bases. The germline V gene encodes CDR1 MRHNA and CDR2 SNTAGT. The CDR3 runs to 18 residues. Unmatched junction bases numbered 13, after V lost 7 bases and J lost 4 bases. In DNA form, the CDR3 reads TGTGCCAGCACCAGAAGGGAGCAGACTAGCGGGGGGGCAGATACGCAGTATTTT. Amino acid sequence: CASTRREQTSGGADTQYF.

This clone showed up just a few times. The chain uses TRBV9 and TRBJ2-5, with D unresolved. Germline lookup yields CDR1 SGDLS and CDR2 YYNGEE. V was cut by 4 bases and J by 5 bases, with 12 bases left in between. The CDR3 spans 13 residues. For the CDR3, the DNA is TGTGCCAGCAGCCCGGGCACCTTGGAGACCCAGTACTTC. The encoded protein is CASSPGTLETQYF.

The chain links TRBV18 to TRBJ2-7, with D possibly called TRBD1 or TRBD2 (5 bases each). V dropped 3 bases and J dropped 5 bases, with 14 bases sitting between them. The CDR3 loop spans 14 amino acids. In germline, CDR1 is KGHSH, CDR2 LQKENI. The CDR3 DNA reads TGTGCCAGCTCACCTACAACCGGGACGAACGAGCAGTACTTC. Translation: CASSPTTGTNEQYF.

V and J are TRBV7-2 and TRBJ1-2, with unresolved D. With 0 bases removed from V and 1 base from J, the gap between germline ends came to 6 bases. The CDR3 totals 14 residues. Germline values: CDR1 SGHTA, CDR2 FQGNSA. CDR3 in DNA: TGTGCCAGCAGCTTAGCGGGGTTTAACTATGGCTACACCTTC. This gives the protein CASSLAGFNYGYTF.

This chain's CDR3 is CASSQDPTGLNSPLHF. The CDR3 nucleotides are TGTGCCAGCAGCCAAGATCCGACAGGGCTCAATTCACCCCTCCACTTT. The genes are TRBV4-2 and TRBJ1-6, with 7 bases lining up with TRBD1. The V gene's germline CDR1 is LGHNA and CDR2 YNFKEQ. V was pared by 0 bases and J by 7 bases, with 6 bases of the junction left unmatched. The CDR3 has 16 amino acids.

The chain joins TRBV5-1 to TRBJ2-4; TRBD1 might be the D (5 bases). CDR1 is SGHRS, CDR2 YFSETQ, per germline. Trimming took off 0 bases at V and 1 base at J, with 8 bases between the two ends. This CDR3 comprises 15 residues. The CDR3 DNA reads TGCGCCAGCAGCTTGGAAGGGGTCGCCAAAAACATTCAGTACTTC. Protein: CASSLEGVAKNIQYF.

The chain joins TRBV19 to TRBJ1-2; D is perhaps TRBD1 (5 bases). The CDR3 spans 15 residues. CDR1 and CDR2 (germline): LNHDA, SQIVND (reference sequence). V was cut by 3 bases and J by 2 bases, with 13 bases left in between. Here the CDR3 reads CASSMPRAGNYGYTF. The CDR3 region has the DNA TGTGCCAGTAGTATGCCCAGGGCAGGAAACTATGGCTACACCTTC.

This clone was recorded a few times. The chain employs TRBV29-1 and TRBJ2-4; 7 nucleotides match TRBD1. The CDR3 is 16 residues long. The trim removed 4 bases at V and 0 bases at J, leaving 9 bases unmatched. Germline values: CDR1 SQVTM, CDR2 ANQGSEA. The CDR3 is CSVVGQIEIAKNIQYF. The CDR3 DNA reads TGCAGCGTTGTGGGACAGATCGAAATAGCCAAAAACATTCAGTACTTC.

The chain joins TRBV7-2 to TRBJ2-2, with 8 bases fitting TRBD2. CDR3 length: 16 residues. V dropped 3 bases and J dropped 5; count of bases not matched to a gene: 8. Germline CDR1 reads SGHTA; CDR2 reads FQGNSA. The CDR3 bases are TGTGCCAGCAGCTTCACCGGGGGGGGTGGTACCGGGGAGCTGTTTTTT. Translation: CASSFTGGGGTGELFF.

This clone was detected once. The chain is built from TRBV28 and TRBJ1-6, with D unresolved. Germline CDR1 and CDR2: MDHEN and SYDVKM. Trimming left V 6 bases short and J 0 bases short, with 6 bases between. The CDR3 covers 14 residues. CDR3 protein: CASRPDSYNSPLHF. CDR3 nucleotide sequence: TGTGCCAGCAGGCCGGACTCCTATAATTCACCCCTCCACTTT.

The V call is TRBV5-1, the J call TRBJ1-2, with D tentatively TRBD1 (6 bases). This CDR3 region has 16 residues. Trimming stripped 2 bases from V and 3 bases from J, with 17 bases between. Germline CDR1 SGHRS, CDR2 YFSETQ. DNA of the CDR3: TGCGCCAGCAGCTTCGGCTTGGGGGAGGGGGACTATGGCTACACCTTC. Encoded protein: CASSFGLGEGDYGYTF.

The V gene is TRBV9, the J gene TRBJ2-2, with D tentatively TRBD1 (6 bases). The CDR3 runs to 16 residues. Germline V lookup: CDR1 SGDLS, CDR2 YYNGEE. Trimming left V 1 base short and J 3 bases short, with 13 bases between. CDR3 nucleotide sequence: TGTGCCAGCAGCGTAAGATCAGGGGATGACACCGGGGAGCTGTTTTTT. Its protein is CASSVRSGDDTGELFF.

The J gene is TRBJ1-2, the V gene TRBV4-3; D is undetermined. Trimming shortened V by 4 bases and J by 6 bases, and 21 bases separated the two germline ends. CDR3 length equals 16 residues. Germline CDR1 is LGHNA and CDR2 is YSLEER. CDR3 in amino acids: CASSLRPGEYGDGYTF. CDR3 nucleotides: TGCGCCAGCAGCCTCAGGCCTGGGGAATATGGCGATGGCTACACCTTC.

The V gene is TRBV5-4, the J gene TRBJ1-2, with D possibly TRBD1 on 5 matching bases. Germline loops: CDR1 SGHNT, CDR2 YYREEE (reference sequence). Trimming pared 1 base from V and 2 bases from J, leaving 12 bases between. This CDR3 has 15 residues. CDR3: CASSLYAGTNYGYTF. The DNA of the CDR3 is TGTGCCAGCAGCTTGTATGCAGGGACGAACTATGGCTACACCTTC.

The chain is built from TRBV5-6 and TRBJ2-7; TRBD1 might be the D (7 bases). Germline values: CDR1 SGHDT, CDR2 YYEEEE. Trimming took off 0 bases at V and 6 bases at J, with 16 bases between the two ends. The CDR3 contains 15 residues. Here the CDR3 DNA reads TGTGCCAGCAGCTTGGCCGGAGGGACAGTTTTCGAGCAGTACTTC. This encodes CASSLAGGTVFEQYF.